This T cell receptor beta chain was retrieved from a study of shared clonotypes between healthy human individuals. Looking at the study overall: A few men and two women, aged 18 to 49, were donors.

Sequencing was performed on unsorted PBMC DNA using ten immunoSEQ deep assay plates. How the authors handled the data: Filtering was not the same, since immunoSEQ gave junction-only sequences without quality scores. The protocol was immunoSEQ multiplex PCR, while the TCRdb copy is restricted to in-frame clones and leaves out a portion. Clonal size and the V and J genes are those of that table, whereas D and trimming came from the DNA. The sample consists of about 490,000 clones, 70% to 85% of them appearing once. Trimming stripped 4 bases from V and 6 bases from J, with 13 bases between. CDR1 is MNHNS and CDR2 is SASEGT in the germline V gene. The CDR3 covers 13 residues.

The sequenced sample consisted of PBMCs. The chain has TRBV6-1 and TRBJ2-7; D gene unclear. The origin of this receptor is a woman aged 40-49 years in good health. Some clones in this sample may be carry-over from other donors' samples. The CDR3 region has the DNA TGTGCCAGCAGTGTGGAGAGGTACCGCGAGCAGTACTTC. This sequence encodes CASSVERYREQYF.